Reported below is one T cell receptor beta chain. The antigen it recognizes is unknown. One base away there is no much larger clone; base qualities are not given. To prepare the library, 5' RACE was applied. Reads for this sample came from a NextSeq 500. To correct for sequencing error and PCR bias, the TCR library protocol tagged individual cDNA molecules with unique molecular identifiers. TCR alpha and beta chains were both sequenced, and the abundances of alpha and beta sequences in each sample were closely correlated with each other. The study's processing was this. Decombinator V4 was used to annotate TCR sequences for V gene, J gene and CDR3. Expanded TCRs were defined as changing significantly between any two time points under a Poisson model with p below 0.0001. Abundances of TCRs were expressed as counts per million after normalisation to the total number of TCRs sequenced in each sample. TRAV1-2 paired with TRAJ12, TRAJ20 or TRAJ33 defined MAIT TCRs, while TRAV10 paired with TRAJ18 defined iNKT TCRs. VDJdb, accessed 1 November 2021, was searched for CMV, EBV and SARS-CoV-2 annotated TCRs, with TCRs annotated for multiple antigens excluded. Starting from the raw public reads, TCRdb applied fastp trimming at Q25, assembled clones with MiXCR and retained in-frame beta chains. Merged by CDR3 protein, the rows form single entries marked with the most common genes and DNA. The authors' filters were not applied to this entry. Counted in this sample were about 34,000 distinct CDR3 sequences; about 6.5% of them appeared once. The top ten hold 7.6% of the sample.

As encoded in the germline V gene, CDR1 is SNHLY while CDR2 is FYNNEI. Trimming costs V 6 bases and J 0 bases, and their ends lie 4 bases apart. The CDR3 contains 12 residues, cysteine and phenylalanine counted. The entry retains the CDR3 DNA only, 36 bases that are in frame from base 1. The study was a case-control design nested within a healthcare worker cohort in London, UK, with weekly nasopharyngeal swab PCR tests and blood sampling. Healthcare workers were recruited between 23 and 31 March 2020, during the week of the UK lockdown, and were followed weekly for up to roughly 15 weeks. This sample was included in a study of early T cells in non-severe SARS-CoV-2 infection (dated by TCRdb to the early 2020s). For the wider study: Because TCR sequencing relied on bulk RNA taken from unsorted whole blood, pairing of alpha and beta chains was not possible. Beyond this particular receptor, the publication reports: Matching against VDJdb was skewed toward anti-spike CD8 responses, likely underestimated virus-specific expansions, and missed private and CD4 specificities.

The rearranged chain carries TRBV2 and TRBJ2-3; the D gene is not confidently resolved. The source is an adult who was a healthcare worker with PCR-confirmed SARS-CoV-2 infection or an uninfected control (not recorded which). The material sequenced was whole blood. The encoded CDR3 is CASRRSTDTQYF. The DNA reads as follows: TGTGCCAGCAGGAGGAGCACAGATACGCAGTATTTT.